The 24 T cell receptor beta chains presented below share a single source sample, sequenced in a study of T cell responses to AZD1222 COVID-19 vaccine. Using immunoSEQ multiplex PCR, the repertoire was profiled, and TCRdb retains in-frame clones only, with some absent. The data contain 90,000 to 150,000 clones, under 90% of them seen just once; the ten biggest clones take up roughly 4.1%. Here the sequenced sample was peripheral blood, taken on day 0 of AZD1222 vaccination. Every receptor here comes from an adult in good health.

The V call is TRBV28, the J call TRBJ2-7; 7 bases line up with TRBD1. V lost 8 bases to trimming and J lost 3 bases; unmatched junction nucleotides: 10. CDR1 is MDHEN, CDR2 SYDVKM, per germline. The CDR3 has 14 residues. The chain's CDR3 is CASGRGGRGYEQYF. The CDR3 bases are TGTGCCAGCGGAAGAGGGGGCAGGGGCTACGAGCAGTACTTC.

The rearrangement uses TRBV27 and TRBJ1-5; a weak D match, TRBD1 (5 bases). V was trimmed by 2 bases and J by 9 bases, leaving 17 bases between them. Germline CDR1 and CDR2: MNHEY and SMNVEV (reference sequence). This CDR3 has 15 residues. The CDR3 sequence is CASSLVRDGFRPQHF. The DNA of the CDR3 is TGTGCCAGCAGTTTAGTCAGGGATGGTTTTCGGCCCCAGCATTTT.

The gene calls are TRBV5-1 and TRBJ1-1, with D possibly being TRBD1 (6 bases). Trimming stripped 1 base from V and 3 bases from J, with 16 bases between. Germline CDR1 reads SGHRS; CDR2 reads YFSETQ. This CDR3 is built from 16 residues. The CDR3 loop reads CASSLSVSGVYTEAFF. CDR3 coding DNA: TGCGCCAGCAGCTTGTCGGTGTCAGGGGTGTACACTGAAGCTTTCTTT.

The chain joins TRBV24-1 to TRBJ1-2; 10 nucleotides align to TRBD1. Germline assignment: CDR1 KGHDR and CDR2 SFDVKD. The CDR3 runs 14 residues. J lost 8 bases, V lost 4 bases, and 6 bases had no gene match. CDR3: CATSEWTGGLGYTF. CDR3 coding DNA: TGTGCCACCAGTGAGTGGACAGGGGGTCTAGGCTACACCTTC.

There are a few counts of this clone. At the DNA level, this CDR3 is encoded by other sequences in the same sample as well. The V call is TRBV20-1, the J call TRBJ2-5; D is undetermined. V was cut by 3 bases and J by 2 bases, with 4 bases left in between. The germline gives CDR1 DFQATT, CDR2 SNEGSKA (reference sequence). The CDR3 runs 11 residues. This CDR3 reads CSASGQETQYF. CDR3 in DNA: TGCAGTGCTAGCGGGCAAGAGACCCAGTACTTC.

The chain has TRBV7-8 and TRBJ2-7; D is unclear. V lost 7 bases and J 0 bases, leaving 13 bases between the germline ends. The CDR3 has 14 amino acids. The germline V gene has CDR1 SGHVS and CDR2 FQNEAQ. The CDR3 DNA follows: TGTGCCAGCACTTGGCGCAGCCTCTCCTACGAGCAGTACTTC. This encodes CASTWRSLSYEQYF. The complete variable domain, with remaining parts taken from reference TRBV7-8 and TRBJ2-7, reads GAGVSQSPRYKVAKRGQDVALRCDPISGHVSLFWYQQALGQGPEFLTYFQNEAQLDKSGLPSDRFFAERPEGSVSTLKIQRTQQEDSAVYLCASTWRSLSYEQYFGPGTRLTVT.

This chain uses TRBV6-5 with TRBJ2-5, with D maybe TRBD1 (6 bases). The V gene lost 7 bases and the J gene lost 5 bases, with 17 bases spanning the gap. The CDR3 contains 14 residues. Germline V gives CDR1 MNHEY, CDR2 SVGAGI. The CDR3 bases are TGTGCCAGCACAGACGGACAGTTTCGTGAGACCCAGTACTTC. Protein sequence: CASTDGQFRETQYF.

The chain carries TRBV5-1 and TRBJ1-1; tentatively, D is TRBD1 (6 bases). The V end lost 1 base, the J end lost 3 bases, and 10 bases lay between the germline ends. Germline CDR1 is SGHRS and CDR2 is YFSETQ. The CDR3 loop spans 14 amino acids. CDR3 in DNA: TGCGCCAGCAGCTTGTTGCCAGGGGACACTGAAGCTTTCTTT. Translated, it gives CASSLLPGDTEAFF.

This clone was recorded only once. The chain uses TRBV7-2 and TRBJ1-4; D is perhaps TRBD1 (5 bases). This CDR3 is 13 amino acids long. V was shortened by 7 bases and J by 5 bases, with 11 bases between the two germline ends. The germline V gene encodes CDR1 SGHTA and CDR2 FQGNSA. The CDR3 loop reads CASTDRYNEKLFF. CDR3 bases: TGTGCCAGCACCGACAGATACAATGAAAAACTGTTTTTT. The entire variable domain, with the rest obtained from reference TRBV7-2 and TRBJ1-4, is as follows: GAGVSQSPSNKVTEKGKDVELRCDPISGHTALYWYRQSLGQGLEFLIYFQGNSAPDKSGLPSDRFSAERTGGSVSTLTIQRTQQEDSAVYLCASTDRYNEKLFFGSGTQLSVL.

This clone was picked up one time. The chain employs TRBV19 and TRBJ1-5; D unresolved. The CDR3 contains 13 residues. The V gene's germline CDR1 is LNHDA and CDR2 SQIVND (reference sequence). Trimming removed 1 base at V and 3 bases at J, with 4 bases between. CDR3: CASSIANNQPQHF. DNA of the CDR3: TGTGCCAGTAGTATAGCCAACAATCAGCCCCAGCATTTT.

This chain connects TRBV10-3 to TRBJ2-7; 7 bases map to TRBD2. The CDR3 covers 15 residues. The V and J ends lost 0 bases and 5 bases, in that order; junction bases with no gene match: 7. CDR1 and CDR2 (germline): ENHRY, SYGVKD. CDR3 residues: CAISESAGEADEQYF. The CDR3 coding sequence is TGTGCCATCAGTGAGTCCGCGGGAGAGGCCGACGAGCAGTACTTC.

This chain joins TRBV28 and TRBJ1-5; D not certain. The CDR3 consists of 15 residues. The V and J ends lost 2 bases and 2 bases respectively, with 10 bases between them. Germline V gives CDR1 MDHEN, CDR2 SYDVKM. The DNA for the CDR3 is TGTGCCAGCAGTTTAGGGTCGAAAGGCAATCAGCCCCAGCATTTT. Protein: CASSLGSKGNQPQHF. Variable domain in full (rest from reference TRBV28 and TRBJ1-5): DVKVTQSSRYLVKRTGEKVFLECVQDMDHENMFWYRQDPGLGLRLIYFSYDVKMKEKGDIPEGYSVSREKKERFSLILESASTNQTSMYLCASSLGSKGNQPQHFGDGTRLSIL.

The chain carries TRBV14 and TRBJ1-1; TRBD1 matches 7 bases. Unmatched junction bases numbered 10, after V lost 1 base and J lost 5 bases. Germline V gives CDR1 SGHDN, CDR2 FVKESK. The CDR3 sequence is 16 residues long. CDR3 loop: CASSQVNRGLRTEAFF. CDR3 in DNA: TGTGCCAGCAGCCAAGTTAACAGGGGTTTGAGGACTGAAGCTTTCTTT.

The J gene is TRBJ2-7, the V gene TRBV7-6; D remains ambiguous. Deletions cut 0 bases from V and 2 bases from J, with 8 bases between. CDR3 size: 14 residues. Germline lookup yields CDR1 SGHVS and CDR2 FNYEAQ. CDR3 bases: TGTGCCAGCAGCTTAGCAGTAGGAACCTACGAGCAGTACTTC. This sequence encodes CASSLAVGTYEQYF.

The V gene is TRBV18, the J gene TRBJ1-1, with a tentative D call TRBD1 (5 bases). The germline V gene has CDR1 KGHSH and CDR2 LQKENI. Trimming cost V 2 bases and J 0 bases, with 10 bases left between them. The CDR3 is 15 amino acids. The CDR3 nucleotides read TGTGCCAGCTCACCAGCGGGACTGATGAACACTGAAGCTTTCTTT. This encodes CASSPAGLMNTEAFF.

CDR3 sequence: CASSYSGYNSPLHF. CDR3 DNA sequence: TGTGCCAGCAGTTACTCGGGATATAATTCACCCCTCCACTTT. The chain carries TRBV6-5 and TRBJ1-6; D ambiguous. This CDR3 has 14 amino acids. The V gene lost 0 bases and the J gene lost 4 bases, with 4 bases spanning the gap. Germline V gene data show CDR1 as MNHEY and CDR2 as SVGAGI.

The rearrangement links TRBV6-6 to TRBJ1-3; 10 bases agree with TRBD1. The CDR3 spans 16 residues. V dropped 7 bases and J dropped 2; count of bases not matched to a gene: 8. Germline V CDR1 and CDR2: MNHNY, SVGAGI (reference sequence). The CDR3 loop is CASTGRDRGTGNTIYF. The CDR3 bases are TGTGCCAGCACCGGCCGGGACAGGGGAACTGGAAACACCATATATTTT.

CDR3 in amino acids: CASSYSSLSGANVLTF. The CDR3 DNA reads as TGTGCCAGCAGTTACTCCTCCCTCTCTGGGGCCAACGTCCTGACTTTC. The rearrangement joins TRBV6-5 to TRBJ2-6; the D is unclear. From germline, CDR1 is MNHEY and CDR2 SVGAGI. The V end lost 0 bases, the J end lost 0 bases, and 6 bases lay between the germline ends. This CDR3 has 16 residues.

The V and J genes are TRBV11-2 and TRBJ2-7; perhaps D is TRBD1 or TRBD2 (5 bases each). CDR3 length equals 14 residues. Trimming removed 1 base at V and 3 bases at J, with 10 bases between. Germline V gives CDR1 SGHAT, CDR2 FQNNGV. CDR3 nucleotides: TGTGCCAGCAGCTTAGCCCGGGACCGCTACGAGCAGTACTTC. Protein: CASSLARDRYEQYF.

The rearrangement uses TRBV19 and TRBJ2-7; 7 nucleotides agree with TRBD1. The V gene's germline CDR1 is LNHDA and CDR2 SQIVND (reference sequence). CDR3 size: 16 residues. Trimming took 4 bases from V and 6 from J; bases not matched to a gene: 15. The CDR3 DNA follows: TGTGCCAGTAGTACCAAAGGGACAGCACCCAATGGCGAGCAGTACTTC. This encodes CASSTKGTAPNGEQYF.

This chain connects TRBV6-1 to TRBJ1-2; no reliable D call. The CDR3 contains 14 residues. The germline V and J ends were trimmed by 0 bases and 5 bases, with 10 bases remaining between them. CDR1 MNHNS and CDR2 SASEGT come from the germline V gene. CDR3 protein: CASSEALRSYGYTF. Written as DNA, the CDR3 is TGTGCCAGCAGTGAAGCGCTTCGCAGTTATGGCTACACCTTC.

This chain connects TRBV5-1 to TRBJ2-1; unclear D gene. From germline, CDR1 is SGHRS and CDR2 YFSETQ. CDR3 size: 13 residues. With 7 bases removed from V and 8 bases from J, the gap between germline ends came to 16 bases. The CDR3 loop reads CASVMVGSDEQFF. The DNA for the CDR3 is TGCGCCAGCGTAATGGTCGGCAGCGATGAGCAGTTCTTC.

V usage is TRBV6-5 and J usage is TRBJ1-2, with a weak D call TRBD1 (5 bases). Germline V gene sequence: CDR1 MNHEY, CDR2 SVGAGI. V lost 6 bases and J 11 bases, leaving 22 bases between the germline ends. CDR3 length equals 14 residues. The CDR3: CASSQAGTSTQYTF. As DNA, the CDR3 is TGTGCCAGCAGCCAAGCCGGGACGTCCACCCAATACACCTTC.

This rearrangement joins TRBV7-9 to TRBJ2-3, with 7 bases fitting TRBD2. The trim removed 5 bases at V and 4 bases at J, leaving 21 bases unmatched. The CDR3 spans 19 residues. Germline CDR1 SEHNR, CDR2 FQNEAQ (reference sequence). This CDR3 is CASSPYMGGARESADTQYF. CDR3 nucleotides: TGTGCCAGCAGCCCCTATATGGGAGGGGCGCGTGAGTCAGCAGATACGCAGTATTTT.